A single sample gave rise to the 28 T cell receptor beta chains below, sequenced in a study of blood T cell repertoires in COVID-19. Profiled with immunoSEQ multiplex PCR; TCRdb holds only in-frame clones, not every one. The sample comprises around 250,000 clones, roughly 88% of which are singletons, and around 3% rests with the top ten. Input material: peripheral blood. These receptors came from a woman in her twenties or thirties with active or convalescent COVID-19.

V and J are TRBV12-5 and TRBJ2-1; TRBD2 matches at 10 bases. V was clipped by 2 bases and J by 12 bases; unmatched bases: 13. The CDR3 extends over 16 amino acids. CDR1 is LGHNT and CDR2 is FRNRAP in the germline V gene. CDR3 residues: CASGLITSGATSAQFF. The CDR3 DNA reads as TGTGCTAGTGGTTTGATAACTAGCGGGGCAACCTCGGCGCAGTTCTTC.

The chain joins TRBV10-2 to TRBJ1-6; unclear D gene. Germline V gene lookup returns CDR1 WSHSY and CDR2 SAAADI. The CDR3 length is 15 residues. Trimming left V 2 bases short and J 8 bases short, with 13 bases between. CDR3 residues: CASSEVGGLYSPLHF. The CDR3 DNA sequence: TGCGCCAGCAGTGAGGTTGGAGGGTTATATTCACCCCTCCACTTT.

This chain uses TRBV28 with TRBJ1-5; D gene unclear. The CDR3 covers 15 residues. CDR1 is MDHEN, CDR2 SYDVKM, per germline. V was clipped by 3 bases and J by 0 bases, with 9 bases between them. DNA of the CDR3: TGTGCCAGCAGTTTTGCGGGTAATAGCAATCAGCCCCAGCATTTT. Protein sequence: CASSFAGNSNQPQHF.

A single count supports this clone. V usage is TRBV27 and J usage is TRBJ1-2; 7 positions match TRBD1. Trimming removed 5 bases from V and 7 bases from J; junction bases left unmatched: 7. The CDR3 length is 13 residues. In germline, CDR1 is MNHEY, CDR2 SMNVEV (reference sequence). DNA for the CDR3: TGTGCCAGCAGTAAACAGGGGATTGGTGGCTACACCTTC. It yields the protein CASSKQGIGGYTF.

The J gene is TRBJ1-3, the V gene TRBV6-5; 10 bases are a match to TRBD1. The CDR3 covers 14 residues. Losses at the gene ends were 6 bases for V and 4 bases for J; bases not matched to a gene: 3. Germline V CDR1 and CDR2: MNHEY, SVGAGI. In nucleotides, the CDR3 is TGTGCCAGCAGCCCGACAGGGGGCGGAAACACCATATATTTT. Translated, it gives CASSPTGGGNTIYF.

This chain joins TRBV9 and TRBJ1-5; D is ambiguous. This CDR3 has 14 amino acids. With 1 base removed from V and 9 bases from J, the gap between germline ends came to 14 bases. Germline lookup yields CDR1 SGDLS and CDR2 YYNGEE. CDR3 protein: CASSVSATYPPQHF. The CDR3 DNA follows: TGTGCCAGCAGCGTAAGCGCCACTTACCCGCCCCAGCATTTT.

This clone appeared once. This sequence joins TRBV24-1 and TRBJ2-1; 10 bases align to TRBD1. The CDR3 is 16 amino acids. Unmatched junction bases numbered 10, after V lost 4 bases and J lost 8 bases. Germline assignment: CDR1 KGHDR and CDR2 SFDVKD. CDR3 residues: CATSDLRDRGIYEQFF. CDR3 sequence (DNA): TGTGCCACCAGTGACCTCCGGGACAGGGGTATCTATGAGCAGTTCTTC.

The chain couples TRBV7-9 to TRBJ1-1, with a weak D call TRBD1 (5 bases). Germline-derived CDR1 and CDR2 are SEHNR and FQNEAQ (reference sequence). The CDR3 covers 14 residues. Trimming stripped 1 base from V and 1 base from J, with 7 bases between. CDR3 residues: CASSLGQKNTEAFF. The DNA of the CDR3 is TGTGCCAGCAGCTTAGGACAGAAGAACACTGAAGCTTTCTTT.

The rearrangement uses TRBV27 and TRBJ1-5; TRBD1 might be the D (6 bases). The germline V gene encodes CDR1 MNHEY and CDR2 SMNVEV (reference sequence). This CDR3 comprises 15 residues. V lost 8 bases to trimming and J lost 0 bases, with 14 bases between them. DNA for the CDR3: TGTGCCAGCGGAACGGACAGCTATAGCAATCAGCCCCAGCATTTT. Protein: CASGTDSYSNQPQHF.

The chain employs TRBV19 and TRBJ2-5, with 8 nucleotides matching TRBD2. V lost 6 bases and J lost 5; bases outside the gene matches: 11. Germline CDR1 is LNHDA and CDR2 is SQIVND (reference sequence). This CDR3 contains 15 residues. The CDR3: CASSPGVGGGETQYF. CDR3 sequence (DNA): TGTGCCAGTAGCCCTGGTGTCGGGGGGGGCGAGACCCAGTACTTC.

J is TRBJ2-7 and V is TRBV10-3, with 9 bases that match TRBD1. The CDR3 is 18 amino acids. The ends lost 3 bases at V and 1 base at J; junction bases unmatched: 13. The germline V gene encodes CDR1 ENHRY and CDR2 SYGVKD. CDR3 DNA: TGTGCCATCAGTGACCCGGGACAGGGAAGGCTGAGGTCCTACGAGCAGTACTTC. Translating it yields CAISDPGQGRLRSYEQYF.

DNA for the CDR3: TGTGCCAGACTCCCGTTGTGGGGGGGCGGCACAGATACGCAGTATTTT. It yields the protein CARLPLWGGGTDTQYF. V usage is TRBV19 and J usage is TRBJ2-3; maybe TRBD2 (7 bases). V shed 9 bases and J shed 1 base, with 20 bases lying between them. Germline lookup yields CDR1 LNHDA and CDR2 SQIVND (reference sequence). The CDR3 covers 16 residues.

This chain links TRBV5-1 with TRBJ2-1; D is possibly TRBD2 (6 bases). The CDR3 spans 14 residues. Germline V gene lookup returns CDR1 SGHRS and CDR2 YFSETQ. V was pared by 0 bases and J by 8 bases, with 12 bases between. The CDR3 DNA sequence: TGCGCCAGCAGCTTGGAACTAGCTTCCGATGAGCAGTTCTTC. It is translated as CASSLELASDEQFF.

CDR3 DNA: TGTGCCTGGAGTCCGAAAGTTGGGAGGCCCCAGCATTTT. It encodes CAWSPKVGRPQHF. This chain connects TRBV30 to TRBJ1-5; no firm D call. The CDR3 contains 13 residues. V lost 2 bases, J lost 9 bases, and 14 bases lay in between. CDR1 is GTSNPN and CDR2 is SVGIG in the germline V gene (reference sequence).

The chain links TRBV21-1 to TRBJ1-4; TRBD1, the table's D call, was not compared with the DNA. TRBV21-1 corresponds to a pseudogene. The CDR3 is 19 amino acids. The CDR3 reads CASSKAADRVFATNEKLFF. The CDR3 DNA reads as TGTGCCAGCAGCAAAGCCGCGGACAGGGTCTTTGCAACTAATGAAAAACTGTTTTTT.

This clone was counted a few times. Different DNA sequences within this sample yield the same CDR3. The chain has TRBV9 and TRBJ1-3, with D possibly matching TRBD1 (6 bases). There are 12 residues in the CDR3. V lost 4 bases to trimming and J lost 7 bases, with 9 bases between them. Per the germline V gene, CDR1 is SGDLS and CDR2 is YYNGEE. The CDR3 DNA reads TGTGCCAGCAGCCCGAGGGGGAACACCATATATTTT. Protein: CASSPRGNTIYF. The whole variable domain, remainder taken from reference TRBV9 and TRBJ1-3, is DSGVTQTPKHLITATGQRVTLRCSPRSGDLSVYWYQQSLDQGLQFLIQYYNGEERAKGNILERFSAQQFPDLHSELNLSSLELGDSALYFCASSPRGNTIYFGEGSWLTVV.

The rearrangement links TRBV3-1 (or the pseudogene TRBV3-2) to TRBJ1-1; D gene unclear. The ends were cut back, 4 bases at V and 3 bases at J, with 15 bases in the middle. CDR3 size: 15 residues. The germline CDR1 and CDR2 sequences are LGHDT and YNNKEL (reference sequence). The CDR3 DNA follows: TGTGCCAGCAGCCCCCCCCCTGTCGGGTACACTGAAGCTTTCTTT. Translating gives CASSPPPVGYTEAFF.

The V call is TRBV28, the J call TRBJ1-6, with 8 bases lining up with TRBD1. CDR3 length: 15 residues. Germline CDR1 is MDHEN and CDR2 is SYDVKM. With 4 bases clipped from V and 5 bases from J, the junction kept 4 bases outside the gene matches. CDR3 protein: CASSSPDRDNSPLHF. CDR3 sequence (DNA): TGTGCCAGCAGTTCCCCGGACAGGGATAATTCACCCCTCCACTTT. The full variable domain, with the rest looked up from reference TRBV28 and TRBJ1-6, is DVKVTQSSRYLVKRTGEKVFLECVQDMDHENMFWYRQDPGLGLRLIYFSYDVKMKEKGDIPEGYSVSREKKERFSLILESASTNQTSMYLCASSSPDRDNSPLHFGNGTRLTVT.

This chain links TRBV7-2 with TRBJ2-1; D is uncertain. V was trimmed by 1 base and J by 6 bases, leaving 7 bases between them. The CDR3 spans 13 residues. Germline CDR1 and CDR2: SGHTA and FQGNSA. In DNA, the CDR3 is TGTGCCAGCAGCTTAGAGACTCGCAATGAGCAGTTCTTC. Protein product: CASSLETRNEQFF. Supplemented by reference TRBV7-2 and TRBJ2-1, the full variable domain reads GAGVSQSPSNKVTEKGKDVELRCDPISGHTALYWYRQSLGQGLEFLIYFQGNSAPDKSGLPSDRFSAERTGGSVSTLTIQRTQQEDSAVYLCASSLETRNEQFFGPGTRLTVL.

In nucleotides, the CDR3 is TGCGCCAGCAGCCTACTTCCAGGGGGCGGGACCGGGGAGCTGTTTTTT. As protein: CASSLLPGGGTGELFF. The V and J genes are TRBV5-1 and TRBJ2-2; 8 nucleotides agree with TRBD1. CDR1 and CDR2 (germline): SGHRS, YFSETQ. After removal of 4 bases from V and 5 bases from J, the junction contained 10 bases not matched to a gene. The CDR3 contains 16 residues.

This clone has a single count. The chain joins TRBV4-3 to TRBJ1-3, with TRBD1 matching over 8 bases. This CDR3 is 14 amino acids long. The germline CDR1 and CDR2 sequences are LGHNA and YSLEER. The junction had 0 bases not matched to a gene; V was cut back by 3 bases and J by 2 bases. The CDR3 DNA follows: TGCGCCAGCAGCCACAGGGGGCCTGGAAACACCATATATTTT. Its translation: CASSHRGPGNTIYF.

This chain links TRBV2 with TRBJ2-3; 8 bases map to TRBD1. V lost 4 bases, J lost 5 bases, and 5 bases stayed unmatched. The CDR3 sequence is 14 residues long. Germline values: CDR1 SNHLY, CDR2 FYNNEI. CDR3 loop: CASSARDRQDTQYF. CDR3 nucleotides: TGTGCCAGCAGTGCTAGGGACAGGCAAGATACGCAGTATTTT.

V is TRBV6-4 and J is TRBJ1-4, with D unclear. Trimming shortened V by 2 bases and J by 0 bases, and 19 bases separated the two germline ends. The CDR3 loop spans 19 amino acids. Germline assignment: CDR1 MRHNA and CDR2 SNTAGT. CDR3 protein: CASSDARIGSPSTNEKLFF. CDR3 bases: TGTGCCAGCAGTGACGCTAGAATAGGGAGCCCTTCAACTAATGAAAAACTGTTTTTT.

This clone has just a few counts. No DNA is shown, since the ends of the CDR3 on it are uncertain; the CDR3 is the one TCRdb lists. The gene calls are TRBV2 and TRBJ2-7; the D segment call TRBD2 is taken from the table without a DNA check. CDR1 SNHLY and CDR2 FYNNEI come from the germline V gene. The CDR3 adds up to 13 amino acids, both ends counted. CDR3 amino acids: CASSTSRDGEQYF.

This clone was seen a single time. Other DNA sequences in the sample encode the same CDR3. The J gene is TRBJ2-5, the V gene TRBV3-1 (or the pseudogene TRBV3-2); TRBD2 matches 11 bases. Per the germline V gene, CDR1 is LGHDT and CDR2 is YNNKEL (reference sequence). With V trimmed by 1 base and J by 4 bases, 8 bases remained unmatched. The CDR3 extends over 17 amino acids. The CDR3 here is CASSQGSLAGGRETQYF. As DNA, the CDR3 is TGTGCCAGCAGCCAAGGGAGCTTAGCGGGGGGGCGAGAGACCCAGTACTTC.

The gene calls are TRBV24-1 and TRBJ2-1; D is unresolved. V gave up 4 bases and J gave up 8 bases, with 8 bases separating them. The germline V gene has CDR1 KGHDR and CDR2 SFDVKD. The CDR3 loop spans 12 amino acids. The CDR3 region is CATSEWSDEQFF. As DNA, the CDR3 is TGTGCCACCAGTGAATGGAGTGATGAGCAGTTCTTC.

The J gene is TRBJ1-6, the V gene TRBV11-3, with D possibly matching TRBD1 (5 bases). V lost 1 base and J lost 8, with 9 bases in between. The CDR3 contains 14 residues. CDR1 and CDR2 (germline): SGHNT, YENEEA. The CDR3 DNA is TGTGCCAGCAGCTTAGGGGGGGTGCATTCACCCCTCCACTTT. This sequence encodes CASSLGGVHSPLHF.

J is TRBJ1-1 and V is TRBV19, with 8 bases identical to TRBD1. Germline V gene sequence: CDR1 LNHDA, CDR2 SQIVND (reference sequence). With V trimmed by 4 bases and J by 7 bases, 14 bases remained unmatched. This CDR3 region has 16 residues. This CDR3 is CASSSQTGERLVEAFF. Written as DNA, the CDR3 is TGTGCCAGTAGTAGCCAGACAGGGGAAAGGTTGGTTGAAGCTTTCTTT.